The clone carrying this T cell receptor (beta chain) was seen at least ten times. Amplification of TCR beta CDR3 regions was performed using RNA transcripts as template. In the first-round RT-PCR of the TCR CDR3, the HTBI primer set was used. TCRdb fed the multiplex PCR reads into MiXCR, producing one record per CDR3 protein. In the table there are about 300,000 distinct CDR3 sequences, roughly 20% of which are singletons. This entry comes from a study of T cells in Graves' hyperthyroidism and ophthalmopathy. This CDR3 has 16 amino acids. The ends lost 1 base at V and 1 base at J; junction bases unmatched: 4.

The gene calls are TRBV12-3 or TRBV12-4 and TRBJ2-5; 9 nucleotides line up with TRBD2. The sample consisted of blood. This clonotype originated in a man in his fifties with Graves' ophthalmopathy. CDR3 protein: CASSLELAGFQETQYF. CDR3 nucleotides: TGTGCCAGCAGTTTAGAGCTAGCGGGGTTCCAAGAGACCCAGTACTTC.